These 26 T cell receptor beta chains share one sample of origin, sequenced in a study of cytomegalovirus exposure and HLA in healthy donors. Both 60 Vbeta primers and 13 Jbeta primers went into the PCR. The protocol was immunoSEQ multiplex PCR, while the TCRdb copy is restricted to in-frame clones and leaves out a portion. The sample has some 180,000 clones, roughly 70% seen once. Sequenced: PBMCs. The receptors stem from a woman aged 18-29 years in good health and CMV-seropositive.

The V call is TRBV5-1, the J call TRBJ2-3, with D uncertain. The CDR3 loop spans 15 amino acids. Trimming left V 4 bases short and J 1 base short, with 13 bases between. Germline CDR1 reads SGHRS; CDR2 reads YFSETQ. The CDR3 bases are TGCGCCAGCAGCCCCTTAAGCTCGGGCACAGATACGCAGTATTTT. This translates into CASSPLSSGTDTQYF.

This clone was seen only once. The gene calls are TRBV28 and TRBJ2-7; unclear D gene. CDR1 is MDHEN and CDR2 is SYDVKM in the germline V gene. V dropped 3 bases and J dropped 3 bases, with 12 bases sitting between them. The CDR3 consists of 14 residues. The CDR3: CASSFVKPYYEQYF. DNA of the CDR3: TGTGCCAGCAGTTTCGTCAAGCCGTACTACGAGCAGTACTTC.

The CDR3 nucleotides are TGTGCCAGCAGCTCCGGGGCAGGGGGAGGCTACACCTTC. Protein product: CASSSGAGGGYTF. The V and J genes are TRBV7-2 and TRBJ1-2; 7 bases are shared with TRBD1. The CDR3 length is 13 residues. V lost 4 bases to trimming and J lost 8 bases; unmatched junction nucleotides: 7. The germline CDR1 and CDR2 sequences are SGHTA and FQGNSA.

As concerns this clone: A read error may produce the germline difference seen at one junction end. The V and J genes are TRBV4-2 and TRBJ2-3; 10 bases fit TRBD1. The V gene's germline CDR1 is LGHNA and CDR2 YNFKEQ. The CDR3 has 18 residues. The CDR3 sequence is CANSQASGGQGPTDTQYF. The CDR3 DNA reads as TGTGCCAACAGCCAGGCATCCGGGGGACAGGGGCCGACAGATACGCAGTATTTT.

This CDR3 reads CASSPRQGLGYTF. CDR3 DNA sequence: TGTGCCAGCAGCCCCCGACAGGGACTGGGCTACACCTTC. The chain is built from TRBV7-8 and TRBJ1-2, with 7 bases that match TRBD1. The germline CDR1 and CDR2 sequences are SGHVS and FQNEAQ. The J segment lost 8 bases and the V segment lost 5 bases, leaving 8 bases of the junction unmatched. The CDR3 extends over 13 amino acids.

This sequence joins TRBV7-8 and TRBJ2-3; D unresolved. Trimming stripped 1 base from V and 0 bases from J, with 11 bases between. The germline gives CDR1 SGHVS, CDR2 FQNEAQ. The CDR3 totals 16 residues. CDR3 nucleotides: TGTGCCAGCAGCTTAGGGATATCGGAGAGCACAGATACGCAGTATTTT. Its protein product is CASSLGISESTDTQYF.

The rearrangement links TRBV29-1 to TRBJ1-5; 8 bases line up with TRBD1. Germline CDR1 and CDR2: SQVTM and ANQGSEA. After removal of 5 bases from V and 5 bases from J, the junction contained 11 bases not matched to a gene. The CDR3 loop spans 15 amino acids. CDR3 DNA: TGCAGCGTTCCAAACGGGTCAGGGGGCGATCAGCCCCAGCATTTT. Protein sequence: CSVPNGSGGDQPQHF.

The DNA for the CDR3 is TGTGCCAGCAGCAGGGGACAGGCCATGAACACCGGGGAGCTGTTTTTT. Translation gives CASSRGQAMNTGELFF. The chain is built from TRBV5-4 and TRBJ2-2; 8 bases agree with TRBD1. From germline, CDR1 is SGHNT and CDR2 YYREEE (reference sequence). V lost 4 bases, J lost 1 base, and 6 bases stayed unmatched. This CDR3 region has 16 residues.

The chain combines TRBV2 with TRBJ1-5; D call uncertain. The CDR3 runs to 11 residues. Germline loops: CDR1 SNHLY, CDR2 FYNNEI. V shed 4 bases and J shed 11 bases, with 9 bases lying between them. CDR3 amino acids: CASSGAGTQHF. The CDR3 region has the DNA TGTGCCAGCAGTGGCGCGGGGACCCAGCATTTT.

The V and J genes are TRBV29-1 and TRBJ1-2, with 8 positions matching TRBD1. Germline values: CDR1 SQVTM, CDR2 ANQGSEA. Trimming took 3 bases from V and 4 from J; bases not matched to a gene: 7. This CDR3 is 14 amino acids long. Here the CDR3 DNA reads TGCAGCGTTGAGTTGGGACAGGAGATCTATGGCTACACCTTC. The encoded protein is CSVELGQEIYGYTF.

This rearrangement joins TRBV4-2 to TRBJ2-5, with D unclear. Gene TRBJ2-7 matches the end of the DNA better, so the J call may be wrong. CDR3 length: 15 amino acids. CDR1 and CDR2 from the germline V gene are LGHNA and YNFKEQ. Written as DNA, the CDR3 is TGTGCCAGCAGCCGAGAGCGTTCCGGAGCCTACGAGCAGTACTTC. Translating it yields CASSRERSGAYEQYF.

This clone was seen just once. This chain links TRBV19 with TRBJ1-5; D not certain. Looked up from germline, CDR1 is LNHDA and CDR2 is SQIVND (reference sequence). This CDR3 spans 13 amino acids. V was pared by 8 bases and J by 0 bases, with 8 bases between. CDR3 protein: CASGSYSNQPQHF. The CDR3 coding sequence is TGTGCCAGTGGGAGTTATAGCAATCAGCCCCAGCATTTT.

The chain is built from TRBV30 and TRBJ1-6; 7 bases map to TRBD1. The CDR3 consists of 14 residues. V lost 4 bases to trimming and J lost 7 bases; unmatched junction nucleotides: 7. In germline, CDR1 is GTSNPN, CDR2 SVGIG (reference sequence). For the CDR3, the DNA is TGTGCCTGGAACCCTTGGGACAGCAATTCACCCCTCCACTTT. This translates into CAWNPWDSNSPLHF. The entire variable domain, with the rest obtained from reference TRBV30 and TRBJ1-6, is as follows: SQTIHQWPATLVQPVGSPLSLECTVEGTSNPNLYWYRQAAGRGLQLLFYSVGIGQISSEVPQNLSASRPQDRQFILSSKKLLLSDSGFYLCAWNPWDSNSPLHFGNGTRLTVT.

This chain connects TRBV6-5 to TRBJ1-1; possibly TRBD1 for D (5 bases). Germline V CDR1 and CDR2: MNHEY, SVGAGI. Trimming shortened V by 7 bases and J by 3 bases, and 15 bases separated the two germline ends. This CDR3 has 14 amino acids. The DNA for the CDR3 is TGTGCCAGCACCCCCCTGGGGGGGGACACTGAAGCTTTCTTT. Translated: CASTPLGGDTEAFF.

V is TRBV7-8 and J is TRBJ2-1, with 9 bases that match TRBD1. The germline CDR1 and CDR2 sequences are SGHVS and FQNEAQ. CDR3 length: 14 residues. V lost 5 bases to trimming and J lost 5 bases; unmatched junction nucleotides: 4. CDR3 in amino acids: CASSQRDRDNEQFF. The CDR3 DNA follows: TGTGCCAGCAGCCAACGGGACAGGGACAATGAGCAGTTCTTC.

The rearrangement uses TRBV5-8 and TRBJ1-1; 7 bases fit TRBD1. Germline values: CDR1 SGHTS, CDR2 YDEGEE. Germline trimming cut 2 bases from V and 6 bases from J; bases unmatched to any gene: 7. This CDR3 is built from 14 residues. As DNA, the CDR3 is TGTGCCAGCAGCTTCCGGGACAGTATCCCTGAAGCTTTCTTT. This gives the protein CASSFRDSIPEAFF.

The chain links TRBV2 to TRBJ2-1; D possibly corresponds to TRBD2 (5 bases). The CDR3 is made up of 12 amino acids. Trimming took off 4 bases at V and 15 bases at J, with 16 bases between the two ends. The germline CDR1 and CDR2 sequences are SNHLY and FYNNEI. The CDR3 DNA sequence: TGTGCCAGCAGTGTTGACCGAGGGCATCTGTTCTTC. This gives the protein CASSVDRGHLFF.

A single count supports this clone. The chain has TRBV6-6 and TRBJ2-2; D call uncertain. The germline V gene encodes CDR1 MNHNY and CDR2 SVGAGI (reference sequence). V dropped 6 bases and J dropped 4 bases, with 9 bases sitting between them. The CDR3 contains 13 residues. The CDR3 DNA follows: TGTGCCAGCAGCCGAATCGGCACCGGGGAGCTGTTTTTT. Protein: CASSRIGTGELFF.

This sequence joins TRBV5-4 and TRBJ1-5, with TRBD1 as a possible D gene (5 bases). The CDR3 runs to 13 residues. V lost 4 bases, J lost 3 bases, and 8 bases lay in between. Germline-derived CDR1 and CDR2 are SGHNT and YYREEE (reference sequence). CDR3 residues: CASSLDNNQPQHF. For the CDR3, the DNA is TGTGCCAGCAGCCTGGACAACAATCAGCCCCAGCATTTT.

The rearrangement uses TRBV15 and TRBJ2-5; D might be TRBD2 (6 bases). The assigned J gene may be wrong: the sequence end matches TRBJ2-7 better. CDR3 length: 14 amino acids. Germline CDR1 reads LNHNV; CDR2 reads YYDKDF (reference sequence). Written as DNA, the CDR3 is TGTGCCACCAGCAGTGGAGGGGACGGCTACGAGCAGTACTTC. Its protein product is CATSSGGDGYEQYF.

The rearrangement links TRBV7-3 to TRBJ1-1, with D possibly TRBD1 on 5 matching bases. This CDR3 is built from 15 residues. Germline V gene sequence: CDR1 SGHTA, CDR2 FQGTGA. Trimming stripped 3 bases from V and 1 base from J, with 12 bases between. CDR3 nucleotide sequence: TGTGCCAGCAGCTTGCCCGGGACTCCGAACACTGAAGCTTTCTTT. This codes for CASSLPGTPNTEAFF.

This chain connects TRBV5-1 to TRBJ1-1; D remains unclear. V was clipped by 1 base and J by 4 bases, with 17 bases between them. Germline V gene lookup returns CDR1 SGHRS and CDR2 YFSETQ. The CDR3 sequence is 16 residues long. CDR3 region: CASSLQPGRLPTEAFF. CDR3 DNA sequence: TGCGCCAGCAGCTTGCAGCCGGGTAGGTTACCCACTGAAGCTTTCTTT.

This clone has just one count. V gene TRBV30 combines with J gene TRBJ1-6; D remains unclear. The CDR3 is 14 amino acids. The V end was cut by 0 bases, the J end by 7 bases, with 10 bases between. Germline CDR1 and CDR2: GTSNPN and SVGIG (reference sequence). CDR3 protein: CAWSVGQPNSPLHF. CDR3 DNA sequence: TGTGCCTGGAGTGTGGGCCAGCCGAATTCACCCCTCCACTTT.

The rearrangement links TRBV4-1 to TRBJ2-3; D not resolved. Germline V CDR1 and CDR2: MGHRA, YSYEKL. V was cut by 1 base and J by 2 bases, with 16 bases left in between. CDR3 length: 17 amino acids. CDR3 residues: CASSQGVQPINTDTQYF. CDR3 DNA: TGCGCCAGCAGCCAAGGAGTACAGCCCATAAACACAGATACGCAGTATTTT.

V and J are TRBV5-5 and TRBJ2-5; D call uncertain. V was trimmed by 1 base and J by 5 bases, leaving 6 bases between them. The CDR3 consists of 12 residues. CDR1 is SGHKS and CDR2 is YYEKEE in the germline V gene (reference sequence). CDR3 DNA sequence: TGTGCCAGCAGCTTGTACGGGGAGACCCAGTACTTC. This encodes CASSLYGETQYF.

This clone was seen only a few times. The gene calls are TRBV7-6 and TRBJ2-7; 7 nucleotides align to TRBD2. CDR3 size: 15 residues. The V gene end was trimmed by 1 base and the J gene end by 0 bases; junction bases not matched to a gene: 3. Germline assignment: CDR1 SGHVS and CDR2 FNYEAQ. CDR3: CASSLESSGSYEQYF. In nucleotides, the CDR3 is TGTGCCAGCAGCTTAGAGTCTAGCGGCTCCTACGAGCAGTACTTC.